Listed here are 20 T cell receptor beta chains from one sample, sequenced in a study of identical twins. TCRdb re-called the 5' RACE reads with MiXCR, one entry per CDR3 protein. The repertoire consists of under 900,000 distinct CDR3 sequences, with approximately 13% occurring once and the leading ten covering about 1.5%. The same specimen was also included in a second study, on yellow fever vaccine responses in identical twins.

The sample was PBMCs. The receptors come from a young woman in good health.

This clonotype was seen only a few times. In DNA form, the CDR3 reads TGCGCCAGCAGCCCCCCCGCGGGCGGTACCGGAGCTTTCTTT. Translated: CASSPPAGGTGAFF. The chain carries TRBV4-1 and TRBJ1-1; D is uncertain. V gave up 4 bases and J gave up 10 bases, with 19 bases separating them. The CDR3 totals 14 residues. Germline V gene lookup returns CDR1 MGHRA and CDR2 YSYEKL.

The rearrangement uses TRBV20-1 and TRBJ2-7, with D possibly TRBD1 on 5 matching bases. The CDR3 covers 15 residues. Germline CDR1 and CDR2: DFQATT and SNEGSKA (reference sequence). The germline V and J ends were trimmed by 0 bases and 3 bases, with 15 bases remaining between them. CDR3 amino acids: CSARDPQGNVYEQYF. CDR3 coding DNA: TGCAGTGCTAGAGATCCCCAGGGCAACGTCTACGAGCAGTACTTC.

This clonotype has a count of ten or more. The junction and the germline gene differ at one end; a read error may be behind it. The chain links TRBV5-1 to TRBJ2-3; the match to TRBD2 covers 8 bases. The germline V gene encodes CDR1 SGHRS and CDR2 YFSETQ. This CDR3 contains 15 residues. The CDR3 sequence is CASSLARGGTDTQYF. Here the CDR3 DNA reads TGTGCCAGCAGTTTAGCGCGGGGGGGCACAGATACGCAGTATTTT.

Only a few counts were recorded for this clonotype. The chain is built from TRBV7-6 and TRBJ2-2; D may be TRBD1 or TRBD2 (5 bases each). The CDR3 consists of 17 residues. The V gene's germline CDR1 is SGHVS and CDR2 FNYEAQ. V was pared by 8 bases and J by 4 bases, with 23 bases between. The CDR3 DNA reads TGTGCCAGCTCTCTACCTGTCGGGGCCCCAATCACCGGGGAGCTGTTTTTT. It yields the protein CASSLPVGAPITGELFF. Variable domain in full (rest from reference TRBV7-6 and TRBJ2-2): GAGVSQSPRYKVTKRGQDVALRCDPISGHVSLYWYRQALGQGPEFLTYFNYEAQQDKSGLPNDRFSAERPEGSISTLTIQRTEQRDSAMYRCASSLPVGAPITGELFFGEGSRLTVL.

The V call is TRBV20-1, the J call TRBJ2-1; 7 nucleotides match TRBD2. The germline gives CDR1 DFQATT, CDR2 SNEGSKA (reference sequence). This CDR3 comprises 16 residues. V trimming: 1 base; J trimming: 2 bases; junction bases outside the gene matches: 8. CDR3 bases: TGCAGTGCTAGAGTGATCGGGGGGTCAGCCTACAATGAGCAGTTCTTC. It is translated as CSARVIGGSAYNEQFF.

This chain links TRBV10-1 with TRBJ2-7; D remains ambiguous. CDR1 and CDR2 from the germline V gene are WNHNN and SYGVQD (reference sequence). Trimming stripped 2 bases from V and 2 bases from J, with 10 bases between. This CDR3 has 14 residues. Written as DNA, the CDR3 is TGCGCCAGCAGTGAGGGATTTAAACCCTACGAGCAGTACTTC. This codes for CASSEGFKPYEQYF.

This clonotype was recorded many times. The rearrangement joins TRBV2 to TRBJ1-5; D may be TRBD1 (6 bases). The CDR3 is made up of 15 amino acids. Germline CDR1 SNHLY, CDR2 FYNNEI. Trimming left V 7 bases short and J 0 bases short, with 13 bases between. The CDR3 loop is CASKVGGLSNQPQHF. The CDR3 nucleotides are TGTGCCAGCAAAGTAGGGGGGCTTAGCAATCAGCCCCAGCATTTT.

This clonotype was observed many times. The CDR3 loop is CASSLVGSYEQYV. In nucleotides, the CDR3 is TGTGCCAGCAGTTTGGTGGGATCCTACGAGCAGTACGTC. This chain connects TRBV12-3 or TRBV12-4 to TRBJ2-7; D ambiguous. Trimming left V 3 bases short and J 1 base short, with 7 bases between. CDR3 length equals 13 residues.

The rearrangement links TRBV7-9 to TRBJ1-1; no clear D. Trimming pared 5 bases from V and 0 bases from J, leaving 13 bases between. CDR1 SEHNR and CDR2 FQNEAQ come from the germline V gene (reference sequence). The CDR3 runs 15 residues. The CDR3, as DNA: TGTGCCAGCAGCACTTCAGACTCGCTGAACACTGAAGCTTTCTTT. Translation: CASSTSDSLNTEAFF.

This clonotype was recorded a few times. DNA for the CDR3: TGTGCCAGCAGTGTTCCTAGCGGGGGCAGCTCCTACAATGAGCAGTTCTTC. Translating it yields CASSVPSGGSSYNEQFF. V gene TRBV6-1 combines with J gene TRBJ2-1; 10 bases are shared with TRBD2. After removal of 4 bases from V and 0 bases from J, the junction contained 6 bases not matched to a gene. CDR3 length: 17 amino acids. Germline assignment: CDR1 MNHNS and CDR2 SASEGT.

This clonotype was observed a handful of times. The chain employs TRBV19 and TRBJ1-1; possible D gene TRBD1, 6 bases. CDR3 length: 12 amino acids. Germline CDR1 reads LNHDA; CDR2 reads SQIVND (reference sequence). V was pared by 8 bases and J by 13 bases, with 20 bases between. The CDR3 here is CASSRTGGGGFF. The CDR3 DNA reads as TGTGCCAGTTCCCGGACGGGGGGCGGGGGTTTCTTT.

The chain is built from TRBV12-3 or TRBV12-4 and TRBJ1-1; the D is unclear. The V gene lost 3 bases and the J gene lost 6 bases, with 11 bases spanning the gap. The CDR3 runs to 13 residues. The CDR3 protein is CASSLREQSEAFF. CDR3 in DNA: TGTGCCAGCAGTTTGCGGGAACAGTCTGAAGCTTTCTTT.

This clonotype was recorded a few times. CDR3 sequence (DNA): TGCGCCAGCAGCTTTACAGGGGCCGAGTTCCGGGAGACCCAGTACTTC. Translation gives CASSFTGAEFRETQYF. The chain couples TRBV5-1 to TRBJ2-5, with 7 bases identical to TRBD1. Germline V gene lookup returns CDR1 SGHRS and CDR2 YFSETQ. V was clipped by 2 bases and J by 5 bases; unmatched bases: 12. The CDR3 runs to 16 residues.

This clonotype was seen a few times. The V call is TRBV27, the J call TRBJ2-1; D not resolved. This CDR3 spans 16 amino acids. Germline loops: CDR1 MNHEY, CDR2 SMNVEV (reference sequence). V was cut by 4 bases and J by 0 bases, with 13 bases left in between. This CDR3 reads CASSYLATLSYNEQFF. The CDR3 DNA follows: TGTGCCAGCAGTTATTTGGCCACTCTCTCCTACAATGAGCAGTTCTTC.

The J gene is TRBJ1-6, the V gene TRBV12-3 or TRBV12-4; the D is unclear. The CDR3 totals 14 residues. V gave up 2 bases and J gave up 7 bases, with 9 bases separating them. This CDR3 reads CASSLREQNSPLHF. In DNA, the CDR3 is TGTGCCAGCAGTTTAAGGGAGCAAAATTCACCCCTCCACTTT.

V gene TRBV6-1 combines with J gene TRBJ2-7; 10 positions match TRBD1. The CDR3 runs to 14 residues. V lost 6 bases and J lost 2; bases outside the gene matches: 4. CDR1 is MNHNS and CDR2 is SASEGT in the germline V gene. The CDR3 DNA sequence: TGTGCCAGCAGGGGGGACAGGGGCCCCTACGAGCAGTACTTC. Amino acids: CASRGDRGPYEQYF.

This clonotype was counted a few times. The rearrangement uses TRBV27 and TRBJ2-7; D is ambiguous. Germline V gene sequence: CDR1 MNHEY, CDR2 SMNVEV (reference sequence). There are 13 residues in the CDR3. V was clipped by 2 bases and J by 2 bases, with 7 bases between them. The chain's CDR3 is CASSLRLTYEQYF. Here the CDR3 DNA reads TGTGCCAGCAGTTTACGGCTAACCTACGAGCAGTACTTC.

This clonotype was seen a few times. This chain connects TRBV24-1 to TRBJ2-7; 9 nucleotides align to TRBD1. The germline gives CDR1 KGHDR, CDR2 SFDVKD. The V and J ends lost 1 base and 6 bases, in that order; junction bases with no gene match: 3. The CDR3 is 14 residues long. Here the CDR3 reads CATSDFPDRGEQYV. CDR3 nucleotide sequence: TGTGCCACCAGTGATTTTCCGGACAGGGGCGAGCAGTACGTC.

This clonotype was recorded a few times. The CDR3 nucleotides read TGTGCCAGCAGGGGCCCGTACGAGCAGTACTTC. Translated: CASRGPYEQYF. The chain carries TRBV28 and TRBJ2-7; D remains ambiguous. The germline CDR1 and CDR2 sequences are MDHEN and SYDVKM. V was shortened by 6 bases and J by 4 bases, with 7 bases between the two germline ends. This CDR3 spans 11 amino acids.

This clonotype occurred a few times. The genes are TRBV5-1 and TRBJ2-3; D unclear. Germline V gene sequence: CDR1 SGHRS, CDR2 YFSETQ. The CDR3 has 16 residues. Trimming took off 1 base at V and 0 bases at J, with 12 bases between the two ends. CDR3 in DNA: TGCGCCAGCAGCTTGTACGGCTCTACTAGCACAGATACGCAGTATTTT. It specifies CASSLYGSTSTDTQYF.